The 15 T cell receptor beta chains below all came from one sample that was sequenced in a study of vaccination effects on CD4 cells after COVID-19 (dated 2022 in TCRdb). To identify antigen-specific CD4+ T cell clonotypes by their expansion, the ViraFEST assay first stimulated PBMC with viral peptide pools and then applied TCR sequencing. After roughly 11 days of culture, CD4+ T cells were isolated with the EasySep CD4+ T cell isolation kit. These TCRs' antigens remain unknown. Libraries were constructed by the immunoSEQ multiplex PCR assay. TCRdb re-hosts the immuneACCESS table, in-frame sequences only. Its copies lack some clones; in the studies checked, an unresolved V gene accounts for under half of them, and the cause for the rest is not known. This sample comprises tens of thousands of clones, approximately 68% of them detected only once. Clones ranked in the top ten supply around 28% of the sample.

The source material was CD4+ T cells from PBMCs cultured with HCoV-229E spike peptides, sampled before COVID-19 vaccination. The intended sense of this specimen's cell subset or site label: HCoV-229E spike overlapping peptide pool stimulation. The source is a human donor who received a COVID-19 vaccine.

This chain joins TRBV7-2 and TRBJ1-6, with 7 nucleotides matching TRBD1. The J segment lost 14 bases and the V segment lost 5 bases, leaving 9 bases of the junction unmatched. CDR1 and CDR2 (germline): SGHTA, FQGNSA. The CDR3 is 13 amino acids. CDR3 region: CASSPRQGPTLHF. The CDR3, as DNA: TGTGCCAGCAGCCCCCGACAGGGACCCACCCTCCACTTT.

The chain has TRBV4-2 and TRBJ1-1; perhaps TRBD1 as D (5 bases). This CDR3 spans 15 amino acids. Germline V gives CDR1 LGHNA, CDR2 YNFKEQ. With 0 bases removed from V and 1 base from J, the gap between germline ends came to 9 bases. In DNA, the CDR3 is TGTGCCAGCAGCCAAGATCCGGGGGGGAACACTGAAGCTTTCTTT. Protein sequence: CASSQDPGGNTEAFF.

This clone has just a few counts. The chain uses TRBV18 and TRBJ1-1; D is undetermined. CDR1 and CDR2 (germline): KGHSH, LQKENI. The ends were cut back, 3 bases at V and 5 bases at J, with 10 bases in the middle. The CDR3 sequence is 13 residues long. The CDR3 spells CASSPETKTEAFF. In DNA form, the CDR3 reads TGTGCCAGCTCACCTGAGACAAAAACTGAAGCTTTCTTT.

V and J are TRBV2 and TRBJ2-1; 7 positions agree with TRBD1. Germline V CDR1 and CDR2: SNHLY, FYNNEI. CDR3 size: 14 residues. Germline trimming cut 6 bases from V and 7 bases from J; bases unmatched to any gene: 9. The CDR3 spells CASSDRVRLNEQFF. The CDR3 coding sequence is TGTGCCAGCAGCGACAGGGTTCGGTTGAATGAGCAGTTCTTC.

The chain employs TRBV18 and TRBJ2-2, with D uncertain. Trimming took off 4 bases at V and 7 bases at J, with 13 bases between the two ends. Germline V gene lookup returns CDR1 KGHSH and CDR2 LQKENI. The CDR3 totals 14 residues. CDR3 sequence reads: CASSRINLGGELFF. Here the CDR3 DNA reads TGTGCCAGCTCACGCATCAACCTTGGCGGGGAGCTGTTTTTT.

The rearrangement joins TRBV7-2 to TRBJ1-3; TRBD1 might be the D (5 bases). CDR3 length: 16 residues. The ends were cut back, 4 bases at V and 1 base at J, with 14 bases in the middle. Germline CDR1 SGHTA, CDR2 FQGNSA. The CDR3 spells CASSWQGPGSGNTIYF. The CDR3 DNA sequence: TGTGCCAGCAGCTGGCAGGGTCCCGGTTCTGGAAACACCATATATTTT.

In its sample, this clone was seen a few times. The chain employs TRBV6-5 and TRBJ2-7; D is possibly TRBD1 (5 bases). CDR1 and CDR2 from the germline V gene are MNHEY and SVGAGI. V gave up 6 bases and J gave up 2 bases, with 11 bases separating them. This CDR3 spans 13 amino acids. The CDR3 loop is CASRSGHPYEQYF. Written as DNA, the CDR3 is TGTGCCAGCAGGTCTGGACACCCCTACGAGCAGTACTTC.

The CDR3: CASSSGRGPGQGITTIYF. CDR3 nucleotide sequence: TGTGCCAGCAGCTCGGGGCGGGGTCCGGGACAGGGAATAACAACCATATATTTT. J is TRBJ1-3 and V is TRBV7-2, with 9 bases fitting TRBD1. This CDR3 contains 18 residues. Losses at the gene ends were 4 bases for V and 10 bases for J; bases not matched to a gene: 20. CDR1 SGHTA and CDR2 FQGNSA come from the germline V gene.

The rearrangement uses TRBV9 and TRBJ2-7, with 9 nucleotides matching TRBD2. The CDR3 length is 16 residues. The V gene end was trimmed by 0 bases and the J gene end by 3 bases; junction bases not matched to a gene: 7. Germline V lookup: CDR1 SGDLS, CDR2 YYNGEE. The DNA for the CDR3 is TGTGCCAGCAGCGTAGACCCACTAGCGGGTGGCTACGAGCAGTACTTC. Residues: CASSVDPLAGGYEQYF.

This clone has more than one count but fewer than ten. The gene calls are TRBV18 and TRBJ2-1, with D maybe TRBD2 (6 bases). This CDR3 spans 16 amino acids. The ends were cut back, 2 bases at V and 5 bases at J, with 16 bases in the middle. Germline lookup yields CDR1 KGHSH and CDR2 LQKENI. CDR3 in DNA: TGTGCCAGCTCACCAACGGGGACTCCATTAAACAATGAGCAGTTCTTC. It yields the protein CASSPTGTPLNNEQFF.

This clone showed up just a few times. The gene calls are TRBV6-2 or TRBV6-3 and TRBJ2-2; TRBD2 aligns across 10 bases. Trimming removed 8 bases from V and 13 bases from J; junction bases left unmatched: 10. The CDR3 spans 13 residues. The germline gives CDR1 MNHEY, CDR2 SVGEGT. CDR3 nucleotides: TGTGCCAGCGGTAACTCCATAGCGGGAGGGCTGTTTTTT. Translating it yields CASGNSIAGGLFF.

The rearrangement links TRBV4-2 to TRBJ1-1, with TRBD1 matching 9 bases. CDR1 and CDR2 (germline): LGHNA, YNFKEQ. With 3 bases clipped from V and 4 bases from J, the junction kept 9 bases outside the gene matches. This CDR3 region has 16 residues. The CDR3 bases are TGTGCCAGCAGCCAGGCCCCGGACAGGGGCGCCACTGAAGCTTTCTTT. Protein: CASSQAPDRGATEAFF.

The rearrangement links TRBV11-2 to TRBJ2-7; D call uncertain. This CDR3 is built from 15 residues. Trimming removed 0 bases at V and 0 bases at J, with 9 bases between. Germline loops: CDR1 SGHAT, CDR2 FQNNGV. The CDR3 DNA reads TGTGCCAGCAGCTTAGATAACTGGAGCTCCTACGAGCAGTACTTC. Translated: CASSLDNWSSYEQYF.

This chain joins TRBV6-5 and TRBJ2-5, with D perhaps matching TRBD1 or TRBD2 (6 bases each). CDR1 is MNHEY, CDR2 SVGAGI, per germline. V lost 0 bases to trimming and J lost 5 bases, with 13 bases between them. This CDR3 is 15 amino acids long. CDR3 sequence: CASSYSGGRAETQYF. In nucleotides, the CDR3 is TGTGCCAGCAGTTACTCCGGGGGCAGGGCGGAGACCCAGTACTTC.

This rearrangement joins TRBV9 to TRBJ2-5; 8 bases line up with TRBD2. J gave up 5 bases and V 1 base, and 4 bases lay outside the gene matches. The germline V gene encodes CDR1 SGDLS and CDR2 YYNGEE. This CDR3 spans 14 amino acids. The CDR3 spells CASSVRGGGETQYF. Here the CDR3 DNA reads TGTGCCAGCAGCGTACGGGGCGGGGGGGAGACCCAGTACTTC.